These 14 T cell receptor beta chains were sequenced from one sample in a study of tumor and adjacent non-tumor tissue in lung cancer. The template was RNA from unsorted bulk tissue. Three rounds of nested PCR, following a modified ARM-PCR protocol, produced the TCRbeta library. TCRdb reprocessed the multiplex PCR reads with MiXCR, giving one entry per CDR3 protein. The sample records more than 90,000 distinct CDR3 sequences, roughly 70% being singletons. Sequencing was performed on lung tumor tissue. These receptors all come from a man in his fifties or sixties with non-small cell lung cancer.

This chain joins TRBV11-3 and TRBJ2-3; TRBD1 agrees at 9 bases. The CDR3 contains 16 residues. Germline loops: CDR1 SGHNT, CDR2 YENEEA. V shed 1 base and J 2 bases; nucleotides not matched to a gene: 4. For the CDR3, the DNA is TGTGCCAGCAGCTTAGTGGGGACAGGGAACACAGATACGCAGTATTTT. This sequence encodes CASSLVGTGNTDTQYF.

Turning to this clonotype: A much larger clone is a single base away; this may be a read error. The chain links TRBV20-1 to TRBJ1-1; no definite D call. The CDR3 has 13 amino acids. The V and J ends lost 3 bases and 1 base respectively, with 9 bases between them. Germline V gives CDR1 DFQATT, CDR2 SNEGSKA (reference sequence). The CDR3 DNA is TGCAGTGCTAGTGGCGAGGCGAACACTGAAGCTTTCTTT. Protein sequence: CSASGEANTEAFF.

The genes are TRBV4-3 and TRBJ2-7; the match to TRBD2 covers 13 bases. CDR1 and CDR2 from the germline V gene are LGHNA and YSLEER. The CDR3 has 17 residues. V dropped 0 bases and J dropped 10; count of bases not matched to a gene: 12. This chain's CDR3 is CASSQDLGLAGAGVQYF. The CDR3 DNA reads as TGCGCCAGCAGCCAAGACCTCGGACTAGCGGGAGCGGGAGTTCAGTACTTC.

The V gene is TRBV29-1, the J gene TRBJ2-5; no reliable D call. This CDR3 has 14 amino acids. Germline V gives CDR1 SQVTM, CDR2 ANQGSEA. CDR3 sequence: CRVLGDMGIKTQYF. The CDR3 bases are TGCAGAGTGTTAGGTGACATGGGGATCAAGACCCAGTACTTC. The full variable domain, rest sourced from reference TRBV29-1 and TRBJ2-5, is SAVISQKPSRDICQRGTSLTIQCQVDSQVTMMFWYRQQPGQSLTLIATANQGSEATYESGFVIDKFPISRPNLTFSTLTVSNMSPEDSSIYLCRVLGDMGIKTQYFGPGTRLLVL.

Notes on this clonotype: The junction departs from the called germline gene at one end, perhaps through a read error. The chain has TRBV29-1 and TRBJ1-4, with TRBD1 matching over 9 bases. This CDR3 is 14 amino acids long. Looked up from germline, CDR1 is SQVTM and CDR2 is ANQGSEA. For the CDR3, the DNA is TGCAGCACCACATTGGGACAGGGAACTGAAAAACTATTTTTT. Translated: CSTTLGQGTEKLFF.

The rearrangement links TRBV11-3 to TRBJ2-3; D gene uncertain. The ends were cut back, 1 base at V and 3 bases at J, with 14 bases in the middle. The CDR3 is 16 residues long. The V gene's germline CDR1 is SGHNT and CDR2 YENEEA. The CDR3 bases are TGTGCCAGCAGCTTAGTGGTCACGGGCCCTACAGATACGCAGTATTTT. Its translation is CASSLVVTGPTDTQYF.

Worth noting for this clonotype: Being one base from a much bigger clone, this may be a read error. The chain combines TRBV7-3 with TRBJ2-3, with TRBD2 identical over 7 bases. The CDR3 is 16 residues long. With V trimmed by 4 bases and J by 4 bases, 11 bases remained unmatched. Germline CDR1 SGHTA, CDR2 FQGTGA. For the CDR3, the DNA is TGTGCCAGCAGCTCCCAGCCGGGACTATCGGCAGATACGCAGTATTTT. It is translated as CASSSQPGLSADTQYF.

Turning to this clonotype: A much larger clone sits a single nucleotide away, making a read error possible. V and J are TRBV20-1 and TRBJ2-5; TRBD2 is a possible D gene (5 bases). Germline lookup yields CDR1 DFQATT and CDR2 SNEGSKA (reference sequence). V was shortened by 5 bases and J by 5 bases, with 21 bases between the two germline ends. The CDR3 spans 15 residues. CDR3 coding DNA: TGCAGTGCTCCTCCCCCGTGGGGAGTGAGGGAGACCCAGTACTTC. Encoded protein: CSAPPPWGVRETQYF.

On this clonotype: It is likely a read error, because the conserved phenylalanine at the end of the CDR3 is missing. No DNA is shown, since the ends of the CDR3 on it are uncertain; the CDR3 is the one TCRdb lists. Here the CDR3 reads CASRRASGSSYDKYY. The V gene is TRBV11-3, the J gene TRBJ2-7; the table's D call of TRBD2 was not tested on the DNA. CDR1 SGHNT and CDR2 YENEEA come from the germline V gene. The CDR3 is 15 residues long, ends included.

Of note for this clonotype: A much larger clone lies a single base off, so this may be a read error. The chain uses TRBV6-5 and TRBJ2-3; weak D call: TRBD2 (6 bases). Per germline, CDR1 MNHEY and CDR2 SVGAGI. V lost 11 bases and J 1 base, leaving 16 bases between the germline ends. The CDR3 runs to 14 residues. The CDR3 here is CAGCYAGRTDTQYF. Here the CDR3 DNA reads TGTGCCGGCTGTTACGCGGGGCGCACAGATACGCAGTATTTT.

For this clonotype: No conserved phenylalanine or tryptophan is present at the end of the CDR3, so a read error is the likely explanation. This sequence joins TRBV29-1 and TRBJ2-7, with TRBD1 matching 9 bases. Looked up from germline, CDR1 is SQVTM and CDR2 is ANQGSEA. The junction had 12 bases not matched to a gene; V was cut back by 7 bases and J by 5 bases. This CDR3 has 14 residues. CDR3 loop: CSASPTGTGNEQYS. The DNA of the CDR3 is TGCAGCGCCTCACCCACCGGGACAGGGAACGAGCAGTACTCC.

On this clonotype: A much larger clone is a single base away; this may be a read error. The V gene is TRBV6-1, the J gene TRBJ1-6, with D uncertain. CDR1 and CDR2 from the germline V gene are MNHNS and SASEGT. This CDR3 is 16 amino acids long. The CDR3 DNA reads TGTGCCAGGAGTGAACGGAAACCCTCCTATAATTCACCCCTCCACTTT. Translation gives CARSERKPSYNSPLHF.

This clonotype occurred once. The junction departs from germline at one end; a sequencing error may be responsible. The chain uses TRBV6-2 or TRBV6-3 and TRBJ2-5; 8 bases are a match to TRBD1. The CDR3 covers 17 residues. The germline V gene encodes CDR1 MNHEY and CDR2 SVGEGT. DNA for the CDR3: TGTGCCAGCAGCAAAGGGTGGGGCAGGGGGCAGCAGGTGACCCGGTACTTC. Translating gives CASSKGWGRGQQVTRYF.

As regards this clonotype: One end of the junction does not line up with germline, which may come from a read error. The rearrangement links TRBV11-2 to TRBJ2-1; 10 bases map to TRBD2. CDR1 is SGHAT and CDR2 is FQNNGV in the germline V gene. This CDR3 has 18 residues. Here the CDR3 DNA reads TGTGCCAGCAGCACCACTAGCGGGAAGGCCCGATCTAATTATGAGCAGCTCTTC. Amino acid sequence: CASSTTSGKARSNYEQLF.